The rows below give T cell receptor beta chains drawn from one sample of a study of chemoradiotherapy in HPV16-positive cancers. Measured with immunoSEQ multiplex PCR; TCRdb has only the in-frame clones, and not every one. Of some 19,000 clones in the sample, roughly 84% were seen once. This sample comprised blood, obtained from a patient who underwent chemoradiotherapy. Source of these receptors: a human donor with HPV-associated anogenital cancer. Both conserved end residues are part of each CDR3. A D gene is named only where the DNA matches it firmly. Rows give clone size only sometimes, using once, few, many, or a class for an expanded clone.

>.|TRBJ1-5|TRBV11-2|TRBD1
TGTGCCAGCAGCTCTGAGGGGGCCGGCAATCAGCCCCAGCATTTT
CASSSEGAGNQPQHF
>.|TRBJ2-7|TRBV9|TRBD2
TGTGCCAGCAGCGTAGATACTAGCGGGGGTACCTACGAGCAGTACTTC
CASSVDTSGGTYEQYF
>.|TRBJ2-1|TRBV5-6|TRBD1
TGTGCCAGCAGCCGGCTACAGGGGGCGCATTACAATGAGCAGTTCTTC
CASSRLQGAHYNEQFF
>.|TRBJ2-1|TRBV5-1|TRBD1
TGCGCCAGCAGCCCCCCGGGACAGGGTATAGGAGATGAGCAGTTCTTC
CASSPPGQGIGDEQFF
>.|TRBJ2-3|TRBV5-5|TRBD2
TGTGCCAGCAGCCCCGGACTAGCGGGGGGCACAGATACGCAGTATTTT
CASSPGLAGGTDTQYF
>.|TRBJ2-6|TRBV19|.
TGTGCCAGTAGGAACACCTCTGGGGCCAACGTCCTGACTTTC
CASRNTSGANVLTF
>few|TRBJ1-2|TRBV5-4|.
TGTGCCAGCAGCCGTGGGACGCCCGATGGCTACACCTTC
CASSRGTPDGYTF
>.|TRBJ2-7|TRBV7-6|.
TGTGCCAGCAGCTTAGAGGTCAGCTCCTACGAGCAGTACTTC
CASSLEVSSYEQYF
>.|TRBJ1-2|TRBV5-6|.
TGTGCCAGCAGCTTGAATGTAAACTATGGCTACACCTTC
CASSLNVNYGYTF
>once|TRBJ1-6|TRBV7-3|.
TGTGCCAGCAGCTTAAGGGCCAGCGGGGCGGGCTCACCCCTCCACTTT
CASSLRASGAGSPLHF
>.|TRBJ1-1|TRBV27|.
TGTGCCAGCAGTTTAACGGAGCTGAACACTGAAGCTTTCTTT
CASSLTELNTEAFF
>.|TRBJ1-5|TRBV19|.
TGTGCCAGTAGTATGGAGGGTAGTCAGCCCCAGCATTTT
CASSMEGSQPQHF
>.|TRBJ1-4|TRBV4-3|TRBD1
TGCGCCAGCAGCCAAGATGCGGGACAGGTCACCGCTAATGAAAAACTGTTTTTT
CASSQDAGQVTANEKLFF
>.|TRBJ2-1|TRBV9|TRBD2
TGTGCCAGCAGCGTAGACGGGGGGAGAGAGCAGTTCTTC
CASSVDGGREQFF
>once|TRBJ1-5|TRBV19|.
TGTGCCAGTAGGATTAGGGGGGAGGGACAAAATCAGCCCCAGCATTTT
CASRIRGEGQNQPQHF
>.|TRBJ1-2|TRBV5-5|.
TGTGCCAGCAGCGCAAACTATGGCTACACCTTC
CASSANYGYTF
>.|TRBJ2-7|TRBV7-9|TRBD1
TGTGCCAGCAGCTGGGGGGACAGGGGATACGAGCAGTACTTC
CASSWGDRGYEQYF
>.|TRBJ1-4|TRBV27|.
TGTGCCAGCAGTTCCTTATCGGACGGAGGTAATGAAAAACTGTTTTTT
CASSSLSDGGNEKLFF
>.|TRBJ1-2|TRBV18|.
TGTGCCAGCTCACCTGCCGGACAGAATTCAGCCTATCACTATGGCTACACCTTC
CASSPAGQNSAYHYGYTF
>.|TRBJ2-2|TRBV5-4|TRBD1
TGTGCCAGCAGCCCGAGTCCGGGACAGGGTCGCACCGGGGAGCTGTTTTTT
CASSPSPGQGRTGELFF
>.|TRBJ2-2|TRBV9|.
TGTGCCAGCAGCGCCTCGGCTGGCTCCCCTGGGCTGTTTTTT
CASSASAGSPGLFF
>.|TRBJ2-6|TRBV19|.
TGTGCCAGTATGCCTTACTCTGGGGCCAACGTCCTGACTTTC
CASMPYSGANVLTF
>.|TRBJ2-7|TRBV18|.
TGTGCCAGCTCACCACTCGGTCCCGGGACGGTCTCCTACGAGCAGTACTTC
CASSPLGPGTVSYEQYF